The clone carrying this T cell receptor beta chain has a single count. This record comes from a study of blood T cell repertoires in COVID-19. Study-wide background: The United States, Italy and Spain provided the acute and convalescent COVID-19 samples. T cells, B-cell-depleted T cells, or PBMCs provided the cDNA or gDNA that served as material.

The CDR3 totals 16 residues. V shed 5 bases, J shed 4 bases, and the junction held 13 bases outside the gene matches. Per germline, CDR1 SGHVS and CDR2 FQNEAQ. As processed by the authors: Cell counts per sample came from amplifying reference gene primers. This table comes from immunoSEQ multiplex PCR, and its TCRdb copy is limited to in-frame clones, with some not included. V, J and clone size derive from that table, while D and trimming were established from the DNA sequence. The sample holds about 85,000 clones, nearly 90% seen once. The chain recombines TRBV7-8 with TRBJ1-1, with 7 bases that match TRBD1. The sequence was collected from an elderly woman with active or convalescent COVID-19. Sequences were obtained from peripheral blood. As DNA, the CDR3 is TGTGCCAGCAGCCGAGGGGGGACAGCTCGAGGCACTGAAGCTTTCTTT. Translation gives CASSRGGTARGTEAFF.